This is a list of T cell receptor beta chains from one sample in a study of CD8 T cells in ankylosing spondylitis. TCRdb re-called the 5' RACE reads with MiXCR, one entry per CDR3 protein. This table has under 150,000 distinct CDR3 sequences, approximately 15% appearing once. The sample was blood, either unsorted or a sorted T cell fraction (not recorded which). The receptor set was obtained from a female donor with ankylosing spondylitis or in good health (not recorded which). The CDR3 runs from the conserved cysteine through the conserved F or W. The order of the fields is D gene, clone size, J gene, V gene, CDR3 length, CDR3 DNA, CDR3 protein. D genes are given only for firm matches. Clone size appears in some rows only: once, few, many, or a class for an expanded clone.

TRBD2,.,TRBJ2-2,TRBV5-1,16,TGCGCCAGCAGCTTGGGACTCAGCGGGATAACCGGGGAGCTGTTTTTT,CASSLGLSGITGELFF
.,.,TRBJ2-1,TRBV6-1,14,TGTGCCAGCAGACCCGACGGGACCTACAATGAGCAGTTCTTC,CASRPDGTYNEQFF
TRBD2,.,TRBJ2-2,TRBV12-3/TRBV12-4,16,TGTGCCAGCAGTTTAGCGCCCGGGGGGGCCAACGGGGAGCTGTTTTTT,CASSLAPGGANGELFF
.,many,TRBJ1-2,TRBV10-3,14,TGTGCCATCAGTGAACAGCTCACTAACTATGGCTACACCTTC,CAISEQLTNYGYTF
.,few,TRBJ2-6,TRBV5-1,14,TGCGCCAGCAGCGTCACGACTGGGGCCAACGTCCTGACTTTC,CASSVTTGANVLTF
.,few,TRBJ1-1,TRBV6-4,14,TGTGCCAGCAGTGACCGAGAAGGTGACACTGAAGCTTTCTTT,CASSDREGDTEAFF
.,few,TRBJ2-1,TRBV5-5,15,TGTGCCAGCAGCTTGGCGGTGGGCCCCTACAATGAGCAGTTCTTC,CASSLAVGPYNEQFF
TRBD2,many,TRBJ2-1,TRBV7-6,16,TGTGCCAGCAGCTTAGAGGGCCTAGCGGGATACAATGAGCAGTTCTTC,CASSLEGLAGYNEQFF
.,.,TRBJ2-7,TRBV9,16,TGTGCCAGCAGCTCCTCCCCGGGGACGGGGATGGGCGAGCAGTACTTC,CASSSSPGTGMGEQYF
TRBD1,many,TRBJ1-4,TRBV20-1,14,TGCAGTGCTTTACATGCGACAGGGGTCGAAAAACTGTTTTTT,CSALHATGVEKLFF
.,.,TRBJ2-7,TRBV15,14,TGTGCCACCAGCAGAGATCGCCAGATCTACGAGCAGTACTTC,CATSRDRQIYEQYF
.,many,TRBJ2-2,TRBV7-9,16,TGTGCCAGCAGCTTAAAATCGGAAGGTCGCGCCGGGGAGCTGTTTTTT,CASSLKSEGRAGELFF
TRBD2,.,TRBJ2-7,TRBV28,16,TGTGCCAGCAGTTTATTAGGAGCGGGAGGGGAACACGAGCAGTACTTC,CASSLLGAGGEHEQYF
.,.,TRBJ2-5,TRBV7-2,18,TGTGCCAGCAGCTTAGTAGATGGGACCAGACCCCCCGCGGGGACCCAGTACTTC,CASSLVDGTRPPAGTQYF
.,many,TRBJ1-5,TRBV15,16,TGTGCCACCAGCAGAGGGGTTAAGCAGAGAGATCAGCCCCAGCATTTT,CATSRGVKQRDQPQHF
.,.,TRBJ2-4,TRBV5-1,17,TGCGTCAGCAGCCAGAACGTGGGGGGCGAGGCCAAAAACATTCAGTACTTC,CVSSQNVGGEAKNIQYF
.,.,TRBJ1-2,TRBV14,15,TGTGCCAGCAGCCAAGATGTTCCAGGAATCTATGGCTACACCTTC,CASSQDVPGIYGYTF
.,few,TRBJ2-7,TRBV2,16,TGTGCCAGCAGTGATTGGGGGAAGGGGAGCTCCTACGAGCAGTACTTC,CASSDWGKGSSYEQYF
.,few,TRBJ2-3,TRBV7-2,16,TGTGCCAGCAGCTTAGGTCCGCCGGGAGCGTCAGATACGCAGTATTTT,CASSLGPPGASDTQYF
.,few,TRBJ1-5,TRBV20-1,15,TGCAGTGCTCCCCCCTGGCAGGGTTCAAATCAGCCCCAGCATTTT,CSAPPWQGSNQPQHF
.,few,TRBJ1-4,TRBV29-1,12,TGCAGCGCTGTGGGGAGAAATGAAAAACTGTTTTTT,CSAVGRNEKLFF
TRBD2,few,TRBJ2-5,TRBV4-1,18,TGCGCCAGCAGCCAGGAAACCGGGACTAGCGGGAGGGCGGAGACCCAGTACTTC,CASSQETGTSGRAETQYF
.,many,TRBJ2-7,TRBV10-3,13,TGTGCCATCAGTGAGTATGACGGCGGAGAGCAGTACTTC,CAISEYDGGEQYF
TRBD1,.,TRBJ1-1,TRBV12-3/TRBV12-4,15,TGTGCCAGCAGTAAGCAGGGGGCGCTTAACACTGAAGCTTTCTTT,CASSKQGALNTEAFF
.,.,TRBJ1-2,TRBV11-2,12,TGTGCCAGCAGCTTAGCGAACAGTCCGAGGGCCTTC,CASSLANSPRAF
.,many,TRBJ2-5,TRBV4-1,14,TGCGCCAGCAGCCAAGATACGGGGAGGGAGACCCAGTACTTC,CASSQDTGRETQYF
.,few,TRBJ2-5,TRBV7-2,13,TGTGCCAGCAGCCTGCTCGATCGGCGGACCCAGTACTTC,CASSLLDRRTQYF
.,few,TRBJ2-7,TRBV18,14,TGTGCCAGCTCACCACCTAACGGCTTAAACGAGCAGTACTTC,CASSPPNGLNEQYF
.,few,TRBJ2-7,TRBV5-1,12,TGCGCCAGCAGCTTGGATTTGTGGGAGCAGTACTTC,CASSLDLWEQYF
.,many,TRBJ2-5,TRBV11-2,11,TGTGCCAGAGGGTACCAAGAGACCCAGTACTTC,CARGYQETQYF
.,many,TRBJ2-7,TRBV5-1,13,TGCGCCAGCAGCCCTGGGGCCGCCTACGAGCAGTACTTC,CASSPGAAYEQYF
.,.,TRBJ1-2,TRBV7-3,16,TGTGCCAGCAGCCCCACAGGGATATCTGTCTCCTATGGCTACACCTTC,CASSPTGISVSYGYTF
TRBD2,.,TRBJ2-2,TRBV12-3/TRBV12-4,20,TGTGCCAGCAGTTTTACCCTCCCATATAGCGGGAGTACACCCACCGGGGAGCTGTTTTTT,CASSFTLPYSGSTPTGELFF
.,many,TRBJ2-3,TRBV3-1,12,TGTGCCAGCAGCCGGTCAGCGGATACGCAGTATTTT,CASSRSADTQYF
.,many,TRBJ1-6,TRBV5-5,18,TGTGCCAGCAGCTTAACCGGGTCGACGACGGTGGTTGGTTCACCCCTCCACTTT,CASSLTGSTTVVGSPLHF
.,many,TRBJ1-1,TRBV5-1,13,TGCGCCAGCAGCTTGGTGGCAGGTCCGGCGGGTTTCTTT,CASSLVAGPAGFF
.,.,TRBJ2-7,TRBV5-6,16,TGTGCCAGCAGCTTGTGGTTGGACAGAGATTCCTACGAGCAGTACTTC,CASSLWLDRDSYEQYF
.,few,TRBJ2-1,TRBV5-6,13,TGTGCCAGCAGCTTGGACAGGATAAATGAGCAGTTCTTC,CASSLDRINEQFF
.,many,TRBJ2-2,TRBV5-1,14,TGCGCCAGCAGCCCACGGACAGTTCCCGGGGAGCTGTTTTTT,CASSPRTVPGELFF
TRBD1,few,TRBJ2-3,TRBV12-3/TRBV12-4,16,TGTGCCAGCAGTGGGACAGGGTGGGGGACCACAGATACGCAGTATTTT,CASSGTGWGTTDTQYF
.,few,TRBJ2-1,TRBV6-1,13,TGTGCCAGCTCCTCATCGGGGGTGGGTGAGCAGTTCTTC,CASSSSGVGEQFF
.,many,TRBJ1-5,TRBV5-1,15,TGCGCCAGCAGCTCAAACCGGGACAAAAATCAGCCCCAGCATTTT,CASSSNRDKNQPQHF
.,many,TRBJ2-7,TRBV29-1,13,TGCAGCGTTGAGAACAGGGCCACCTACGAGCAGTACTTC,CSVENRATYEQYF
.,.,TRBJ2-2,TRBV5-6,13,TGTGCCAGCAGTAATCTAGGGTCCGGGGATCTGTTTTTT,CASSNLGSGDLFF
TRBD2,.,TRBJ2-1,TRBV7-9,12,TGTGCCAGCAGCTCGACTAGCGGTGAGCAGTTCTTC,CASSSTSGEQFF
TRBD2,few,TRBJ2-1,TRBV12-3/TRBV12-4,15,TGTGCCAGCAGTCCCCTAGCGGGGGGCTCCAATGAGCAGTTCTTC,CASSPLAGGSNEQFF
.,.,TRBJ2-1,TRBV7-2,11,TGTGCCAGCAGCTCCTATTATGAGCAGTTCTTC,CASSSYYEQFF
TRBD2,few,TRBJ2-1,TRBV30,14,TGTGCCTGGAGGACTAGCGGGAGTGGCAATGAGCAGTTCTTC,CAWRTSGSGNEQFF
.,.,TRBJ1-4,TRBV7-2,15,TGTGCCAGCAGCCCCGGCTCAACCTTTAATGAAAAACTGTTTTTT,CASSPGSTFNEKLFF
.,few,TRBJ2-3,TRBV12-3/TRBV12-4,13,TGTGCCAGCAGTTTAGGAATGGGAGATACGCAGTATTTT,CASSLGMGDTQYF
.,many,TRBJ2-1,TRBV29-1,13,TGCAGTACAACGAGGGGTTTACACAATGAGCAGTTCTTC,CSTTRGLHNEQFF
.,.,TRBJ2-1,TRBV5-4,14,TGTGCCAGCCGATTGGGTGGTGGGTGGAATGAGCAGTTCTTC,CASRLGGGWNEQFF